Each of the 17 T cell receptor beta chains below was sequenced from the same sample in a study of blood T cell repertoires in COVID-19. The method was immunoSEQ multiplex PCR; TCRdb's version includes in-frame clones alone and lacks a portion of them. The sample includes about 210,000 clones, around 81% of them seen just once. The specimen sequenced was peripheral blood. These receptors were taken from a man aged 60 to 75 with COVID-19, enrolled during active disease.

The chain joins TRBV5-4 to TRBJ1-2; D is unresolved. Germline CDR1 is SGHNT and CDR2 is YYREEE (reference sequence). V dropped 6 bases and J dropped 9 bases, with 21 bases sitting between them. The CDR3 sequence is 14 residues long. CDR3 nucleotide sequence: TGTGCCAGCATCCCCGACGGTGAACGGCGGCGCTACACCTTC. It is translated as CASIPDGERRRYTF.

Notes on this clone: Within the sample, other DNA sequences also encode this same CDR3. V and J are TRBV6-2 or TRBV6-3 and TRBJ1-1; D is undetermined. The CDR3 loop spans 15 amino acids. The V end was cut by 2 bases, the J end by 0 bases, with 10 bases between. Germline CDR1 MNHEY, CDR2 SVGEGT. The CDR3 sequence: CASSYLRSMNTEAFF. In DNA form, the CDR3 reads TGTGCCAGCAGTTACCTGCGGTCGATGAACACTGAAGCTTTCTTT.

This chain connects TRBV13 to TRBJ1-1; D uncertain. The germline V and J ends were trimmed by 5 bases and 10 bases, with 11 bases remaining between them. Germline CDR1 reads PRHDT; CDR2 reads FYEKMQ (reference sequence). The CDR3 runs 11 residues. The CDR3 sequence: CASSTGVGAFF. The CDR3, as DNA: TGTGCCAGCAGCACCGGGGTGGGAGCTTTCTTT.

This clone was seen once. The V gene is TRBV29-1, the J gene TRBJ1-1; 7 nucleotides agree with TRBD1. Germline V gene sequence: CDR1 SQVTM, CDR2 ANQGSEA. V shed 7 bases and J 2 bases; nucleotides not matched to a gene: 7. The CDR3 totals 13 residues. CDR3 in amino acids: CSGGGQLNTEAFF. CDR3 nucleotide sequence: TGCAGCGGGGGGGGACAGTTAAACACTGAAGCTTTCTTT.

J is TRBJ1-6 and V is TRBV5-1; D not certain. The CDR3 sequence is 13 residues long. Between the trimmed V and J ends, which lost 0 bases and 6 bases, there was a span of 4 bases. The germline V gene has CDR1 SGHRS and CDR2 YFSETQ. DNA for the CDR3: TGCGCCAGCAGCTTGGTCTCTAATTCACCCCTCCACTTT. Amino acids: CASSLVSNSPLHF.

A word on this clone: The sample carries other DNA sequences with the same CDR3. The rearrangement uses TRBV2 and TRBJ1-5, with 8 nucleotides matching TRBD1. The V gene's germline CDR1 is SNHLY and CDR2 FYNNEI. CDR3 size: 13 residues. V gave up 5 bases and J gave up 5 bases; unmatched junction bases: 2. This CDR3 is CASSYRGDQPQHF. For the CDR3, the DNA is TGTGCCAGCAGTTACAGGGGGGATCAGCCCCAGCATTTT.

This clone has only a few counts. The CDR3 protein is CASSSLGGRNEKLFF. The DNA for the CDR3 is TGCGCCAGCAGCTCTCTCGGGGGGCGTAATGAAAAACTGTTTTTT. The gene calls are TRBV5-1 and TRBJ1-4; weak D call: TRBD1 (6 bases). The CDR3 totals 15 residues. V lost 3 bases and J 4 bases, leaving 13 bases between the germline ends. Germline values: CDR1 SGHRS, CDR2 YFSETQ.

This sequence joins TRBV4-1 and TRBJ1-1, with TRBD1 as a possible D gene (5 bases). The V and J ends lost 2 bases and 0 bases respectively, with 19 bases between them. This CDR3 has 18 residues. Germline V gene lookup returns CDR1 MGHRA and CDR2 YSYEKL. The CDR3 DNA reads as TGCGCCAGCAGCCAAAAAGGTGGGGGGGAAACAATGAACACTGAAGCTTTCTTT. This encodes CASSQKGGGETMNTEAFF.

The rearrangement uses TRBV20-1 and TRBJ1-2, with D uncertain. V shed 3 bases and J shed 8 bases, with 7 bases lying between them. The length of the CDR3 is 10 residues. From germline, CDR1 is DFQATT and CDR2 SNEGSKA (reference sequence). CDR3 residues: CSARPGGYTF. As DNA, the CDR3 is TGCAGTGCTAGGCCTGGCGGCTACACCTTC.

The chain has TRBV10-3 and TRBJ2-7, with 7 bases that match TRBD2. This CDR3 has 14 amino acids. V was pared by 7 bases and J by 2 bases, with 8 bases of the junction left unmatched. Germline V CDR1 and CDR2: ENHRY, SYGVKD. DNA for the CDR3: TGTGCCATCATTCACGGGGAGGGCGCCTACGAGCAGTACTTC. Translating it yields CAIIHGEGAYEQYF.

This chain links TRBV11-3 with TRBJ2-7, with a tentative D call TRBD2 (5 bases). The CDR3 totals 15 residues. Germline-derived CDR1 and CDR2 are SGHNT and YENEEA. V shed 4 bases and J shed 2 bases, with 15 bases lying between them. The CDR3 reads CASSSLGPTTYEQYF. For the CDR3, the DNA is TGTGCCAGCAGCTCGCTAGGGCCGACTACCTACGAGCAGTACTTC.

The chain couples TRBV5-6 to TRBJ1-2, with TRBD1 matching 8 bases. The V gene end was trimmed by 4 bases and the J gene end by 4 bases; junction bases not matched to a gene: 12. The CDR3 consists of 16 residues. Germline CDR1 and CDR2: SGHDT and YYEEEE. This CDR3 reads CASSLSGQGGFYGYTF. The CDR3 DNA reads TGTGCCAGCAGCCTCTCTGGACAGGGCGGATTCTATGGCTACACCTTC.

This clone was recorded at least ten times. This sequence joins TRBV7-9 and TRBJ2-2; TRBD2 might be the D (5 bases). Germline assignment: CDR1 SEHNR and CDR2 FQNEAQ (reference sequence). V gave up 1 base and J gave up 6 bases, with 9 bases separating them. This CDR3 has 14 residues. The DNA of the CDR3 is TGTGCCAGCAGCTTAGTGTCGGGGTCCGGGGAGCTGTTTTTT. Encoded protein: CASSLVSGSGELFF.

Here the CDR3 reads CASSPRVSLGEKLFF. The CDR3 nucleotides are TGTGCCAGCAGCCCACGGGTTAGCCTTGGGGAAAAACTGTTTTTT. The V and J genes are TRBV7-8 and TRBJ1-4; D gene ambiguous. V dropped 5 bases and J dropped 8 bases, with 18 bases sitting between them. CDR3 length: 15 amino acids. CDR1 is SGHVS, CDR2 FQNEAQ, per germline.

CDR3 region: CASRGQGTYNEQFF. CDR3 DNA sequence: TGTGCCAGTAGGGGACAGGGGACCTACAATGAGCAGTTCTTC. J is TRBJ2-1 and V is TRBV19; 10 positions agree with TRBD1. The CDR3 spans 14 residues. Germline values: CDR1 LNHDA, CDR2 SQIVND (reference sequence). V was pared by 6 bases and J by 2 bases, with 1 base of the junction left unmatched.

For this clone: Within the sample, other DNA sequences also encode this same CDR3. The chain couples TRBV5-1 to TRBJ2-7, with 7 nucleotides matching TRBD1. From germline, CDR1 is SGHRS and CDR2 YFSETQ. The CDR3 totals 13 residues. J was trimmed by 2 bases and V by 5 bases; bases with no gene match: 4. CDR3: CASSLDRAYEQYF. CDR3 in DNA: TGCGCCAGCAGTTTAGACAGGGCCTACGAGCAGTACTTC. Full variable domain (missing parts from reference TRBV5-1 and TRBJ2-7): KAGVTQTPRYLIKTRGQQVTLSCSPISGHRSVSWYQQTPGQGLQFLFEYFSETQRNKGNFPGRFSGRQFSNSRSEMNVSTLELGDSALYLCASSLDRAYEQYFGPGTRLTVT.

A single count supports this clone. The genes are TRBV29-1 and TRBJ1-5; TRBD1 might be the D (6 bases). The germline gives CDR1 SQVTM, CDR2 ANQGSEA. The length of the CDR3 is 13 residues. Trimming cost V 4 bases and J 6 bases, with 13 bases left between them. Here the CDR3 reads CSVGGQGGQPQHF. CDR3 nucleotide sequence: TGCAGCGTTGGGGGGCAGGGTGGTCAGCCCCAGCATTTT.